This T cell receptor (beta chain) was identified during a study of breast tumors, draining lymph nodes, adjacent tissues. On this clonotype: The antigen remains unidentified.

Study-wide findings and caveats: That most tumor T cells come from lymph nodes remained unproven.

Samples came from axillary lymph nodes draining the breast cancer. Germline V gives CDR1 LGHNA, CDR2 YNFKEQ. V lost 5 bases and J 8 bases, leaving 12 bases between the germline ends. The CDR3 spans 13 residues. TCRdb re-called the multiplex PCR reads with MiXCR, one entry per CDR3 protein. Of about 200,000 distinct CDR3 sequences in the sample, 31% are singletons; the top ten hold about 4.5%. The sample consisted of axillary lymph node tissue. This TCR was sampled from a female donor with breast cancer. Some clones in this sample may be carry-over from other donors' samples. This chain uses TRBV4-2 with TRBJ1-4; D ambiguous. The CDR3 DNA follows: TGTGCCAGCAGCGACTACAACCGCGAAAAACTGTTTTTT. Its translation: CASSDYNREKLFF.